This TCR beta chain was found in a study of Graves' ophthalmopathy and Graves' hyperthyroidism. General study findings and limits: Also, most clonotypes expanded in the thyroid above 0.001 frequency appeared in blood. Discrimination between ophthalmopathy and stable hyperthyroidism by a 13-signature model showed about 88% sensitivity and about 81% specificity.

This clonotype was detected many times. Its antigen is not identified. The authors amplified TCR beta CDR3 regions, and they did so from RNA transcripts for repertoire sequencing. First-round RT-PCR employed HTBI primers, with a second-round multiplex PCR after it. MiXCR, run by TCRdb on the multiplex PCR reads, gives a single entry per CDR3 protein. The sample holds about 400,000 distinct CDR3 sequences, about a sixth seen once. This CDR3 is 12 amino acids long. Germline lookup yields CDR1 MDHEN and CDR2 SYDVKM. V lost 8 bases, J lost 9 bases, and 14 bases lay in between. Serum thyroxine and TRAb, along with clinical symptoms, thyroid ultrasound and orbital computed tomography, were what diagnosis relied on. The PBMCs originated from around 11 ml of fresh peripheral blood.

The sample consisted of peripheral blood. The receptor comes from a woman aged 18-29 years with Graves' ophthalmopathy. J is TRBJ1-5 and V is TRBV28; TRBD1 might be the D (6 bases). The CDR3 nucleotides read TGTGCCAGCGGGCGGGGGGCACGGCCCCAGCATTTT. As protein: CASGRGARPQHF. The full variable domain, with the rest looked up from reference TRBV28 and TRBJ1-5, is DVKVTQSSRYLVKRTGEKVFLECVQDMDHENMFWYRQDPGLGLRLIYFSYDVKMKEKGDIPEGYSVSREKKERFSLILESASTNQTSMYLCASGRGARPQHFGDGTRLSIL.